This T cell receptor (beta chain) was recovered during a study of T cell responses to AZD1222 COVID-19 vaccine. The protocol was immunoSEQ multiplex PCR, while the TCRdb copy is restricted to in-frame clones and leaves out a portion. The sample lists about 110,000 clones; roughly nine tenths were seen once. About this clone: Its antigen is as yet unknown.

Study observations and caveats: Among the donors, most were white British and more were female, and clonal diversity was possibly underestimated. An increase in Spike-specific TCR breadth and depth was observed after two AZD1222 doses. Repertoires were sampled only after the peak T cell response. Baseline testing showed seropositivity in only five to seven AZD1222 recipients.

The receptor comes from an adult in good health. The material sequenced was peripheral blood, taken on day 0 of MenACWY control vaccination.

CDR3 sequence: CASRPGLAGGEQFF. The DNA for the CDR3 is TGTGCCAGCAGACCGGGACTAGCGGGAGGTGAGCAGTTCTTC. The V and J genes are TRBV6-5 and TRBJ2-1, with 15 bases matching TRBD2. The germline gives CDR1 MNHEY, CDR2 SVGAGI. This CDR3 spans 14 amino acids. Unmatched junction bases numbered 3, after V lost 6 bases and J lost 9 bases.